The next 9 T cell receptor beta chains were all read from a single sample in a study of technical replicates of blood from a few donors. Generated by immunoSEQ multiplex PCR, the TCRdb table keeps only in-frame clones and is missing some. The sample carries about 99,000 clones, 95% recorded once. Sequences were obtained from T cells isolated from PBMCs. Receptor source: a human donor in good health.

Here the CDR3 DNA reads TGTGCCAGCAGTTTTGACCGGAGGGCCTACAATGAGCAGTTCTTC. It specifies CASSFDRRAYNEQFF. V gene TRBV6-5 combines with J gene TRBJ2-1; tentative D call: TRBD2 (6 bases). CDR1 is MNHEY, CDR2 SVGAGI, per germline. Trimming removed 4 bases from V and 2 bases from J, with 12 bases in between. The CDR3 sequence is 15 residues long.

This clone was seen a single time. J is TRBJ1-2 and V is TRBV19; TRBD1 agrees at 8 bases. Germline V CDR1 and CDR2: LNHDA, SQIVND (reference sequence). Trimming at V came to 3 bases and at J to 8 bases, leaving 5 bases not matched to a gene. The CDR3 length is 13 residues. The CDR3 DNA sequence: TGTGCCAGTAGTATTTTGGACAGGGACGGCTACACCTTC. Its protein product is CASSILDRDGYTF.

This clone appeared a single time. The chain recombines TRBV28 with TRBJ1-3; no reliable D call. CDR1 is MDHEN and CDR2 is SYDVKM in the germline V gene. There are 16 residues in the CDR3. Trimming took off 6 bases at V and 0 bases at J, with 15 bases between the two ends. CDR3 amino acids: CASSLPLISSGNTIYF. DNA of the CDR3: TGTGCCAGCAGCCTGCCATTGATTAGCTCTGGAAACACCATATATTTT. The full variable domain, rest sourced from reference TRBV28 and TRBJ1-3, is DVKVTQSSRYLVKRTGEKVFLECVQDMDHENMFWYRQDPGLGLRLIYFSYDVKMKEKGDIPEGYSVSREKKERFSLILESASTNQTSMYLCASSLPLISSGNTIYFGEGSWLTVV.

The chain links TRBV4-1 to TRBJ2-1, with TRBD1 matching 7 bases. This CDR3 region has 13 residues. The V gene's germline CDR1 is MGHRA and CDR2 YSYEKL. With V trimmed by 1 base and J by 7 bases, 1 base remained unmatched. The CDR3 spells CASSQVRGNEQFF. As DNA, the CDR3 is TGCGCCAGCAGCCAAGTCAGGGGGAATGAGCAGTTCTTC.

The V call is TRBV6-1, the J call TRBJ1-1; D is undetermined. Trimming shortened V by 7 bases and J by 11 bases, and 14 bases separated the two germline ends. CDR1 is MNHNS and CDR2 is SASEGT in the germline V gene. The CDR3 extends over 11 amino acids. The DNA of the CDR3 is TGTGCCAGCAACTTGGGAGACGGGGCTTTCTTT. It encodes CASNLGDGAFF.

This chain connects TRBV9 to TRBJ2-3; D remains unclear. The germline CDR1 and CDR2 sequences are SGDLS and YYNGEE. V lost 3 bases and J 2 bases, leaving 4 bases between the germline ends. The CDR3 extends over 12 amino acids. Here the CDR3 DNA reads TGTGCCAGCAGCGCTAACACAGATACGCAGTATTTT. It yields the protein CASSANTDTQYF. Full variable domain (missing parts from reference TRBV9 and TRBJ2-3): DSGVTQTPKHLITATGQRVTLRCSPRSGDLSVYWYQQSLDQGLQFLIQYYNGEERAKGNILERFSAQQFPDLHSELNLSSLELGDSALYFCASSANTDTQYFGPGTRLTVL.

The J gene is TRBJ2-2, the V gene TRBV19, with a weak D call TRBD2 (5 bases). The length of the CDR3 is 12 residues. Germline V gene sequence: CDR1 LNHDA, CDR2 SQIVND (reference sequence). V gave up 7 bases and J gave up 5 bases, with 8 bases separating them. CDR3 in DNA: TGTGCCAGTATTAGGACTACCGGGGAGCTGTTTTTT. It yields the protein CASIRTTGELFF.

This sequence joins TRBV5-1 and TRBJ2-7; 11 nucleotides agree with TRBD1. The J segment lost 4 bases and the V segment lost 4 bases, leaving 4 bases of the junction unmatched. CDR3 length equals 14 residues. CDR1 and CDR2 from the germline V gene are SGHRS and YFSETQ. The DNA of the CDR3 is TGCGCCAGCAGCACTGGACAGGGGGCGTACGAGCAGTACTTC. Translated: CASSTGQGAYEQYF.

The rearrangement uses TRBV4-1 and TRBJ2-2, with 7 bases aligning to TRBD1. The germline V gene has CDR1 MGHRA and CDR2 YSYEKL. This CDR3 is 15 amino acids long. V lost 5 bases to trimming and J lost 2 bases; unmatched junction nucleotides: 5. DNA for the CDR3: TGCGCCAGCAGCTCCCGGGACAGTAACACCGGGGAGCTGTTTTTT. Translated, it gives CASSSRDSNTGELFF.